These 4 T cell receptor beta chains came from one sample sequenced in a study of T cell responses to AZD1222 COVID-19 vaccine. Assay used: immunoSEQ multiplex PCR; TCRdb lists only in-frame clones, some missing. The sample records about 130,000 clones, over 90% being singletons. Sequencing was performed on peripheral blood, taken on day 0 of AZD1222 vaccination. These receptor sequences come from an adult in good health.

The chain employs TRBV11-3 and TRBJ1-5; the D gene is possibly TRBD1 (6 bases). The germline gives CDR1 SGHNT, CDR2 YENEEA. The CDR3 covers 19 residues. Trimming left V 0 bases short and J 1 base short, with 19 bases between. The CDR3 loop is CASSLEPARGTASNQPQHF. In DNA, the CDR3 is TGTGCCAGCAGCTTAGAGCCGGCTAGGGGGACGGCGAGCAATCAGCCCCAGCATTTT. The full variable domain, with the rest looked up from reference TRBV11-3 and TRBJ1-5, is EAGVVQSPRYKIIEKKQPVAFWCNPISGHNTLYWYLQNLGQGPELLIRYENEEAVDDSQLPKDRFSAERLKGVDSTLKIQPAELGDSAVYLCASSLEPARGTASNQPQHFGDGTRLSIL.

The rearrangement links TRBV5-5 to TRBJ2-5; possibly TRBD1 for D (5 bases). CDR1 and CDR2 from the germline V gene are SGHKS and YYEKEE (reference sequence). This CDR3 has 14 residues. Trimming cost V 0 bases and J 3 bases, with 9 bases left between them. The CDR3 DNA reads as TGTGCCAGCAGCTTGGCCGAGACAGAAGAGACCCAGTACTTC. Encoded protein: CASSLAETEETQYF.

The V call is TRBV7-2, the J call TRBJ2-7; D is possibly TRBD2 (6 bases). V shed 5 bases and J shed 9 bases, with 14 bases lying between them. This CDR3 region has 12 residues. CDR1 SGHTA and CDR2 FQGNSA come from the germline V gene. CDR3 in DNA: TGTGCCAGCAGCCCCGGGACTCCCGCGCAGTACTTC. It yields the protein CASSPGTPAQYF.

The chain uses TRBV19 and TRBJ1-4, with 7 nucleotides matching TRBD1. V shed 4 bases, J shed 0 bases, and the junction held 2 bases outside the gene matches. CDR3 length equals 15 residues. Germline V CDR1 and CDR2: LNHDA, SQIVND (reference sequence). This chain's CDR3 is CASSSGTATNEKLFF. CDR3 nucleotides: TGTGCCAGTAGTAGTGGGACAGCAACTAATGAAAAACTGTTTTTT.